Following are 25 T cell receptor beta chains from one sample sequenced in a study of T cells expressing NK-cell markers. TCRdb re-called the 5' RACE reads; every CDR3 protein appears as one record, without DNA. In total, the table holds hundreds of thousands of distinct CDR3 sequences. The specimen sequenced was blood T cells: a sorted CD56 or NKG2C T cell subset, CD4+ or CD8+ T cells, or bulk PBMC T cells (not recorded which). These receptors all come from a woman aged 18-69 years in good health.

This rearrangement joins TRBV27 to TRBJ2-7; TCRdb outputs TRBD1, but without DNA this stays unchecked. The CDR3 is made up of 12 amino acids. Looked up from germline, CDR1 is MNHEY and CDR2 is SMNVEV (reference sequence). CDR3 amino acids: CAMGEGPYEQYF.

V usage is TRBV7-9 and J usage is TRBJ2-7; TCRdb's D call, TRBD1, is unchecked because there is no DNA. Germline CDR1 SEHNR, CDR2 FQNEAQ (reference sequence). This CDR3 is 14 amino acids long. The CDR3 protein is CASNTGTGFYEQYF. The full variable domain, with the rest looked up from reference TRBV7-9 and TRBJ2-7, is DTGVSQNPRHKITKRGQNVTFRCDPISEHNRLYWYRQTLGQGPEFLTYFQNEAQLEKSRLLSDRFSAERPKGSFSTLEIQRTEQGDSAMYLCASNTGTGFYEQYFGPGTRLTVT.

This chain connects TRBV7-2 to TRBJ2-3; the D call from TCRdb, TRBD2, cannot be confirmed without DNA. CDR3 length: 16 amino acids. Germline assignment: CDR1 SGHTA and CDR2 FQGNSA. CDR3 region: CASSRPGSRSGGGQYF.

The chain joins TRBV4-3 to TRBJ1-2. CDR1 and CDR2 (germline): LGHNA, YSLEER. The CDR3 spans 14 residues. The CDR3 here is CASSQRASAGGYTF.

J is TRBJ2-4 and V is TRBV6-2 or TRBV6-3; TCRdb calls TRBD2, which cannot be checked without DNA. The CDR3 runs to 17 residues. Germline V gene lookup returns CDR1 MNHEY and CDR2 SVGEGT. CDR3 sequence: CASSSLAGGIAKNIQYF.

This chain connects TRBV30 to TRBJ1-2. Germline V gene data show CDR1 as GTSNPN and CDR2 as SVGIG (reference sequence). This CDR3 is built from 13 residues. This chain's CDR3 is CAWRRMGGDGYTF.

The V gene is TRBV5-6, the J gene TRBJ2-5; TCRdb picks TRBD1, but there is no DNA to check that call. The CDR3 runs 14 residues. CDR1 SGHDT and CDR2 YYEEEE come from the germline V gene. CDR3 loop: CASSLTGLGAAQYF.

The chain recombines TRBV12-3 or TRBV12-4 with TRBJ1-4; TCRdb designates TRBD1, a call that cannot be tested without DNA. The CDR3 runs to 16 residues. The CDR3 region is CASTTGEEAKNGKLFF.

The J gene is TRBJ1-2, the V gene TRBV20-1. This CDR3 comprises 12 residues. In germline, CDR1 is DFQATT, CDR2 SNEGSKA (reference sequence). This chain's CDR3 is CSARGLNYGYTF.

The chain joins TRBV11-3 to TRBJ2-3; TCRdb lists TRBD1, though no DNA is available to test this call. Germline V gene data show CDR1 as SGHNT and CDR2 as YENEEA. The CDR3 consists of 16 residues. The CDR3 reads CASSTTRQGVTDTQYF.

V is TRBV12-3 or TRBV12-4 and J is TRBJ2-1; the TCRdb D gene call, TRBD1, has no DNA to confirm it. This CDR3 is 16 amino acids long. The CDR3 sequence is CASSFSTGNLYNEQFF.

V usage is TRBV11-2 and J usage is TRBJ2-3; the TCRdb call, TRBD1, lacks DNA for checking. Germline V CDR1 and CDR2: SGHAT, FQNNGV. This CDR3 is 13 amino acids long. This CDR3 reads CASSSDGADTQYF.

The genes are TRBV4-2 and TRBJ2-5; the D gene TCRdb calls, TRBD2, cannot be checked with no DNA. Looked up from germline, CDR1 is LGHNA and CDR2 is YNFKEQ. The CDR3 has 20 amino acids. CDR3 loop: CASSQDGLAGVLGSDETQYF.

The CDR3 sequence is CAYGSGGVEQFF. This chain links TRBV30 with TRBJ2-1; lacking DNA, the TRBD1 call made by TCRdb goes unchecked. There are 12 residues in the CDR3. The V gene's germline CDR1 is GTSNPN and CDR2 SVGIG (reference sequence).

CDR3 sequence reads: CASRRGLAGADEQYF. The gene calls are TRBV6-1 and TRBJ2-7; the D call of TRBD2 rests on TCRdb alone, since no DNA is present to check it. Looked up from germline, CDR1 is MNHNS and CDR2 is SASEGT. The CDR3 spans 15 residues.

CDR3 region: CSATVGIGDNEQFF. The V gene is TRBV20-1, the J gene TRBJ2-1; the D call from TCRdb, TRBD1, cannot be confirmed without DNA. The V gene's germline CDR1 is DFQATT and CDR2 SNEGSKA (reference sequence). The CDR3 length is 14 residues.

This rearrangement joins TRBV12-3 or TRBV12-4 to TRBJ1-3. There are 14 residues in the CDR3. The CDR3 here is CASSSHFSGNTIYF.

This chain connects TRBV9 to TRBJ2-1; TCRdb returns TRBD2, unconfirmable since there is no DNA. The CDR3 has 16 residues. The V gene's germline CDR1 is SGDLS and CDR2 YYNGEE. The chain's CDR3 is CASSVSASGTAHEQFF.

The chain combines TRBV20-1 with TRBJ2-1. CDR1 and CDR2 from the germline V gene are DFQATT and SNEGSKA (reference sequence). This CDR3 region has 12 residues. The CDR3: CSAPDEIDEQFF.

The CDR3 sequence is CASSPGTPNYGYTF. The chain recombines TRBV7-6 with TRBJ1-2; with no DNA, the TCRdb D assignment of TRBD1 cannot be verified. Germline V CDR1 and CDR2: SGHVS, FNYEAQ. CDR3 length: 14 residues.

The V call is TRBV4-3, the J call TRBJ2-5; TCRdb's D call of TRBD1 is untestable without DNA. The CDR3 extends over 14 amino acids. Germline V CDR1 and CDR2: LGHNA, YSLEER. CDR3: CASSQDPYGETQYF.

The chain links TRBV7-2 to TRBJ2-1; the TRBD1 assignment by TCRdb is unverifiable without DNA. This CDR3 is 13 amino acids long. The germline CDR1 and CDR2 sequences are SGHTA and FQGNSA. CDR3 amino acids: CASSRVGGNEQFF.

The V call is TRBV5-1, the J call TRBJ1-1. The CDR3 runs 13 residues. Germline lookup yields CDR1 SGHRS and CDR2 YFSETQ. This chain's CDR3 is CASSLGTNDEAFF. The entire variable domain, with the rest obtained from reference TRBV5-1 and TRBJ1-1, is as follows: KAGVTQTPRYLIKTRGQQVTLSCSPISGHRSVSWYQQTPGQGLQFLFEYFSETQRNKGNFPGRFSGRQFSNSRSEMNVSTLELGDSALYLCASSLGTNDEAFFGQGTRLTVV.

The rearrangement uses TRBV11-2 and TRBJ2-1; lacking DNA, the TRBD1 call made by TCRdb goes unchecked. Germline CDR1 is SGHAT and CDR2 is FQNNGV. The CDR3 is made up of 18 amino acids. CDR3 sequence: CASSSQPHGTGRNNEQFF. The entire variable domain, with the rest obtained from reference TRBV11-2 and TRBJ2-1, is as follows: EAGVAQSPRYKIIEKRQSVAFWCNPISGHATLYWYQQILGQGPKLLIQFQNNGVVDDSQLPKDRFSAERLKGVDSTLKIQPAKLEDSAVYLCASSSQPHGTGRNNEQFFGPGTRLTVL.

V and J are TRBV12-3 or TRBV12-4 and TRBJ1-5; TCRdb gives TRBD1 as the D gene, but with no DNA this cannot be confirmed. The CDR3 totals 15 residues. The CDR3 sequence is CASSLSEGENQPQHF.